Listed here is a single T cell receptor beta chain. Its target is not known. The CDR3 consists of 12 residues. Trimming pared 6 bases from V and 2 bases from J, leaving 10 bases between. The germline CDR1 and CDR2 sequences are SQVTM and ANQGSEA. The record originates from a study of T cell repertoires in cytomegalovirus infection. TCRdb re-derived calls from the reads in MiXCR, one entry per CDR3 protein. In the table there are about 570,000 distinct CDR3 sequences, over 35% of which are singletons. This sequence originates from a human donor in good health (CMV status not recorded). Some clones in this sample may be carry-over from other donors' samples. The sample in question was cultured PBMCs, obtained from culture after CMV antigen stimulation. V and J are TRBV29-1 and TRBJ2-5, with a possible D match to TRBD1 (6 bases). CDR3 region: CSVVQGQETQYF. The CDR3 region has the DNA TGCAGCGTCGTTCAGGGGCAAGAGACCCAGTACTTC.